The clone carrying this T cell receptor (beta chain) was seen repeatedly, ten times or more. Its antigen is not identified. This sample stems from a study of tumor and adjacent non-tumor tissue in lung cancer. For the study at large: Aged about 31 to 85 years, patients included fewer than 11 men and roughly 5 women with stage I to III disease.

RNA was extracted from bulk tissue without any cell sorting. More than 3 cm separated this lung sample from the edge of the tumor. Three rounds of nested PCR, following a modified ARM-PCR protocol, produced the TCRbeta library. TCRdb re-analysed the multiplex PCR reads in MiXCR, keeping a single row per CDR3 protein. The data show 90,000 to 120,000 distinct CDR3 sequences, around three fifths seen once. Study-wide points: Tumor repertoires had a smaller top 100 clone share than normal lung. Compared with tumor, normal lung showed significantly lower TCR diversity.

Sequencing was performed on distant non-tumor lung tissue. This sequence was found in a man aged 30 to 45 with non-small cell lung cancer.

The CDR3 nucleotides read TGCAGTGCTAGACCCGGACTAGCCTACAATGAGCAGTTCTTC. The encoded protein is CSARPGLAYNEQFF. The genes are TRBV20-1 and TRBJ2-1; 7 bases match TRBD2. The CDR3 covers 14 residues. V lost 2 bases, J lost 2 bases, and 3 bases stayed unmatched. Germline loops: CDR1 DFQATT, CDR2 SNEGSKA (reference sequence).